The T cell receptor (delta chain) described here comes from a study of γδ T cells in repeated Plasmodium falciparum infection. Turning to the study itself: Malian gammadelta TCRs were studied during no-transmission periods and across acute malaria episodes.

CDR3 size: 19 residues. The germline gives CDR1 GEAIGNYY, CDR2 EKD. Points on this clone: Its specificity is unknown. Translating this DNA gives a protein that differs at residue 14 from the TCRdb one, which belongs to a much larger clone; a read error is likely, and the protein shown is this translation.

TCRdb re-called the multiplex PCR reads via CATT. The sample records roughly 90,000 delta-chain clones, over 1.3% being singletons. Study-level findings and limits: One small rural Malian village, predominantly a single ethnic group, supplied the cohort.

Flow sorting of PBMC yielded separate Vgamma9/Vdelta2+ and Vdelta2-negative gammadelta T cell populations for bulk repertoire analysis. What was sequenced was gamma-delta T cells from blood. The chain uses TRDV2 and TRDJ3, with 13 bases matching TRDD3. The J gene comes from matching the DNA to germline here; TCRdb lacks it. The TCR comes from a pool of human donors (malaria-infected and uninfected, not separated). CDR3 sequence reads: CACVPVLGDTGWDPRQMFF. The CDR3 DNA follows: TGTGCCTGTGTCCCCGTACTGGGGGATACGGGCTGGGACCCCCGACAGATGTTTTTC.